Following are 18 T cell receptor delta chains from one sample sequenced in a study of γδ T cells in repeated Plasmodium falciparum infection. Bulk repertoires came from Vgamma9/Vdelta2+ or Vdelta2-negative gammadelta T cells flow-sorted from PBMC. TCRdb re-processed the multiplex PCR reads using CATT. The repertoire holds tens of thousands of delta-chain clones, with 1.4% as singletons. Sequencing used gamma-delta T cells from blood. These receptor sequences come from a pool of human donors (malaria-infected and uninfected, not separated).

Of note for this clone: TCRdb lists the protein of a much larger clone for this DNA, which differs at residue 7, so this is likely a read error; the protein given here is translated from the DNA itself. The chain carries TRDV2 and TRDJ1; 10 nucleotides align to TRDD3. Here the J gene was assigned by germline matching of the DNA, as TCRdb has none. Germline loops: CDR1 GEAIGNYY, CDR2 EKD. There are 22 residues in the CDR3. V was pared by 0 bases and J by 8 bases, with 29 bases of the junction left unmatched. The CDR3: CACDTVSRPSMGDTRPHPKLIF. The DNA of the CDR3 is TGTGCCTGTGACACCGTAAGTCGGCCGTCAATGGGGGATACACGTCCTCATCCAAAACTCATCTTT.

As for this clone: The protein TCRdb lists belongs to a much larger clone and differs from this DNA's translation at residue 13, which points to a read error; the protein shown is made from the DNA. The chain uses TRDV1 and TRDJ1; a weak D match, TRDD3 (6 bases). The ends were cut back, 6 bases at V and 0 bases at J, with 26 bases in the middle. Germline assignment: CDR1 TSWWSYY and CDR2 QGS. The length of the CDR3 is 19 residues. The CDR3 DNA is TGTGCTCTTGGTTTCCCTACGTGGGACTGGGACCTTCACACCGATAAACTCATCTTT. This codes for CALGFPTWDWDLHTDKLIF.

This clone was found a few times. TCRdb records a much larger clone's protein for this DNA, with a difference at residue 14 that likely arises from a read error; the protein given is the translation of the DNA. The V and J genes are TRDV1 and TRDJ1; 7 bases agree with TRDD3. TCRdb does not report a J gene; here it was assigned by matching the DNA to germline references. Germline loops: CDR1 TSWWSYY, CDR2 QGS. Trimming took 1 base from V and 3 from J; bases not matched to a gene: 26. The CDR3 spans 22 residues. The CDR3 DNA follows: TGTGCTCTTGGGGAACCAGGCCCCTCCAATACTGGGGCACCTAGTGAGGCCGATAAACTCATCTTT. Its translation: CALGEPGPSNTGAPSEADKLIF.

On this clone itself: TCRdb's entry gives the protein of a much larger clone, which mismatches this DNA's translation at residue 4, likely from a read error; the protein reported here is translated from the DNA. The rearrangement links TRDV2 to TRDJ1; D is unclear. The J gene was missing in TCRdb and was found by matching the end of the DNA to germline. The germline V and J ends were trimmed by 5 bases and 2 bases, with 17 bases remaining between them. This CDR3 comprises 15 residues. Germline V lookup: CDR1 GEAIGNYY, CDR2 EKD. Written as DNA, the CDR3 is TGTGCCTGTGGCTCGGTCGGGGTAAAAACCGATAAACTCATCTTT. Its protein is CACGSVGVKTDKLIF.

The table lists this clone with a few counts. The protein given by TCRdb reflects a much larger clone and differs at residue 9 from this DNA's translation, likely from a read error; the protein shown is the DNA's translation. The V gene is TRDV1, the J gene TRDJ1, with 8 bases aligning to TRDD3. Since TCRdb gives no J gene, matching the DNA to germline was used here to assign it. Germline lookup yields CDR1 TSWWSYY and CDR2 QGS. V dropped 0 bases and J dropped 2; count of bases not matched to a gene: 20. This CDR3 has 21 amino acids. The CDR3 reads CALGELRSHWGGGLGTDKLIF. DNA for the CDR3: TGTGCTCTTGGGGAACTACGTTCCCACTGGGGTGGGGGATTAGGTACCGATAAACTCATCTTT.

This clone occurred a few times. TCRdb lists the protein of a much larger clone for this DNA, which differs at residue 12, so this is likely a read error; the protein given here is translated from the DNA itself. The V gene was identified as TRDV2, while no J gene was called. Looked up from germline, CDR1 is GEAIGNYY and CDR2 is EKD. The CDR3 consists of 14 residues. The CDR3 region has the DNA TGTGCCTGTGACACCGGGCGCTACACCGATAAACCCATCTTT. Translating gives CACDTGRYTDKPIF.

This clone occurred many times. Given a far larger clone just one base away, this is likely a sequencing read error. Distinct nucleotide sequences in the sample also encode this CDR3. V and J are TRDV1 and TRDJ1, with 11 bases fitting TRDD3. Matching the DNA to germline supplied the J gene, which TCRdb does not give. The V gene's germline CDR1 is TSWWSYY and CDR2 QGS. This CDR3 has 21 residues. Trimming at V came to 3 bases and at J to 0 bases, leaving 18 bases not matched to a gene. The CDR3 nucleotides are TGTGCTCTTGGGGAGCTTTCCGCCCCAATGTACTGGGGGATAGACACCGATAAACTCATCTTT. This gives the protein CALGELSAPMYWGIDTDKLIF.

This clone was detected ten times or more. The protein held in TCRdb is that of a much larger clone and does not match this DNA's translation at residue 11, likely because of a read error; the protein shown is translated from the DNA. This chain joins TRDV2 and TRDJ1; perhaps TRDD3 as D (5 bases). Germline assignment: CDR1 GEAIGNYY and CDR2 EKD. Trimming stripped 4 bases from V and 4 bases from J, with 33 bases between. The CDR3 spans 20 residues. The chain's CDR3 is CACDPIKTPGAGKLLDKLIF. CDR3 nucleotides: TGTGCCTGTGATCCCATTAAAACCCCGGGTGCTGGGAAGTTACTCGATAAACTCATCTTT.

Regarding this clone: This sequence is one base from a far larger clone and is likely a read error. The V gene is listed as TRDV1; no J gene was called; the table's D call TRDD3 went unverified against the DNA. The CDR3 loop spans 18 amino acids. Germline CDR1 is TSWWSYY and CDR2 is QGS. The CDR3 bases are TGTGCTCTTGGGGAACCCTCTACGCGGGGATACGCACCCGATAAACCCATCTTT. Translation gives CALGEPSTRGYAPDKPIF.

This clone was seen many times. This sample also contains other DNA sequences that code for the same CDR3. This chain joins TRDV1 and TRDJ1, with 8 bases that match TRDD3. Germline CDR1 and CDR2: TSWWSYY and QGS. The CDR3 spans 17 residues. After removal of 2 bases from V and 0 bases from J, the junction contained 8 bases not matched to a gene. CDR3 region: CALGEGVWGTYTDKLIF. DNA for the CDR3: TGTGCTCTTGGGGAAGGTGTCTGGGGGACGTACACCGATAAACTCATCTTT.

This clone showed up just a few times. TCRdb records a much larger clone's protein for this DNA, with a difference at residue 7 that likely arises from a read error; the protein given is the translation of the DNA. The V call is TRDV1, the J call TRDJ1, with TRDD3 identical over 10 bases. TCRdb gives no J gene; it was assigned here by matching the DNA to germline. CDR1 is TSWWSYY, CDR2 QGS, per germline. The CDR3 sequence is 19 residues long. The junction had 15 bases not matched to a gene; V was cut back by 4 bases and J by 1 base. CDR3 region: CALGVPALGDNVGTDKLIF. CDR3 nucleotide sequence: TGTGCTCTTGGGGTCCCCGCGCTGGGGGATAACGTGGGCACCGATAAACTCATCTTT.

This clone was recorded many times. The CDR3 here is CACDTLGSYGGDRYTDKLIF. The CDR3 coding sequence is TGTGCCTGTGACACTTTAGGCTCCTACGGTGGGGATCGATACACCGATAAACTCATCTTT. This chain links TRDV2 with TRDJ1, with D perhaps being TRDD2 or TRDD3 (6 bases each). Trimming cost V 1 base and J 0 bases, with 26 bases left between them. The CDR3 has 20 amino acids. Germline CDR1 GEAIGNYY, CDR2 EKD.

This clone has only a few counts. TCRdb lists the protein of a much larger clone for this DNA, which differs at residue 19, so this is likely a read error; the protein given here is translated from the DNA itself. V usage is TRDV1 and J usage is TRDJ3; 12 positions match TRDD3. The CDR3 length is 24 residues. CDR1 is TSWWSYY, CDR2 QGS, per germline. For the CDR3, the DNA is TGTGCTCTTGGGGAAAGGCCCTACCTTCCAACTGGGGGATACTTCTCCTGTGACATCCGACAGATGTTTTTC. Its protein product is CALGERPYLPTGGYFSCDIRQMFF.

This clone turned up a few times. TCRdb's listed protein matches a much larger clone and diverges from this DNA's translation at residue 19, likely through a read error; the protein shown comes from the DNA. The chain links TRDV2 to TRDJ1; 12 bases fit TRDD3. TCRdb offers no J gene call, so here the DNA was matched to germline to obtain one. The V gene's germline CDR1 is GEAIGNYY and CDR2 EKD. The V and J ends lost 3 bases and 6 bases, in that order; junction bases with no gene match: 31. The CDR3 is made up of 23 amino acids. The CDR3 loop is CACDPRILLPPCTGGYIANKLIF. DNA for the CDR3: TGTGCCTGTGACCCACGGATACTACTTCCTCCTTGTACTGGGGGATACATCGCCAATAAACTCATCTTT.

There are a few counts of this clone. TCRdb's protein for this DNA is that of a much larger clone and differs from the translation at residue 16, likely a read error; the protein shown is the DNA translation. The V gene is TRDV1, the J gene TRDJ1; 9 nucleotides align to TRDD3. Because TCRdb records no J gene, it was assigned here through a match of the DNA to germline. The CDR3 extends over 20 amino acids. Germline V lookup: CDR1 TSWWSYY, CDR2 QGS. The chain's CDR3 is CALGEPFSDYWGSLTAKLIF. CDR3 in DNA: TGTGCTCTTGGGGAACCCTTTTCCGACTACTGGGGGAGTCTCACCGCTAAACTCATCTTT.

This clone was counted at least ten times. V is TRDV1 and J is TRDJ1; 7 nucleotides match TRDD3. This CDR3 is built from 20 residues. Trimming at V came to 0 bases and at J to 0 bases, leaving 16 bases not matched to a gene. CDR1 is TSWWSYY, CDR2 QGS, per germline. The CDR3 DNA reads TGTGCTCTTGGGGAACTAGAACTGGCTGGGGGCCGGCCTCACACCGATAAACTCATCTTT. This gives the protein CALGELELAGGRPHTDKLIF.

A remark on this clone: The protein given by TCRdb reflects a much larger clone and differs at residue 12 from this DNA's translation, likely from a read error; the protein shown is the DNA's translation. The chain employs TRDV1 and TRDJ1; maybe TRDD3 (5 bases). CDR1 and CDR2 from the germline V gene are TSWWSYY and QGS. The ends were cut back, 2 bases at V and 8 bases at J, with 30 bases in the middle. The CDR3 totals 19 residues. The CDR3 region is CALGEASSPNYSGGYKLIF. The CDR3 nucleotides are TGTGCTCTTGGGGAAGCGTCGAGTCCCAACTACTCGGGGGGCTACAAACTCATCTTT.

This clone was observed at least ten times. The chain carries TRDV1 and TRDJ1, with D possibly being TRDD3 (7 bases). The CDR3 consists of 19 residues. V gave up 4 bases and J gave up 0 bases, with 24 bases separating them. Germline CDR1 is TSWWSYY and CDR2 is QGS. The DNA for the CDR3 is TGTGCTCTTGGGGTCCCCTTCCGCCTGGTAGGGGGATACACCGATAAACTCATCTTT. It encodes CALGVPFRLVGGYTDKLIF.